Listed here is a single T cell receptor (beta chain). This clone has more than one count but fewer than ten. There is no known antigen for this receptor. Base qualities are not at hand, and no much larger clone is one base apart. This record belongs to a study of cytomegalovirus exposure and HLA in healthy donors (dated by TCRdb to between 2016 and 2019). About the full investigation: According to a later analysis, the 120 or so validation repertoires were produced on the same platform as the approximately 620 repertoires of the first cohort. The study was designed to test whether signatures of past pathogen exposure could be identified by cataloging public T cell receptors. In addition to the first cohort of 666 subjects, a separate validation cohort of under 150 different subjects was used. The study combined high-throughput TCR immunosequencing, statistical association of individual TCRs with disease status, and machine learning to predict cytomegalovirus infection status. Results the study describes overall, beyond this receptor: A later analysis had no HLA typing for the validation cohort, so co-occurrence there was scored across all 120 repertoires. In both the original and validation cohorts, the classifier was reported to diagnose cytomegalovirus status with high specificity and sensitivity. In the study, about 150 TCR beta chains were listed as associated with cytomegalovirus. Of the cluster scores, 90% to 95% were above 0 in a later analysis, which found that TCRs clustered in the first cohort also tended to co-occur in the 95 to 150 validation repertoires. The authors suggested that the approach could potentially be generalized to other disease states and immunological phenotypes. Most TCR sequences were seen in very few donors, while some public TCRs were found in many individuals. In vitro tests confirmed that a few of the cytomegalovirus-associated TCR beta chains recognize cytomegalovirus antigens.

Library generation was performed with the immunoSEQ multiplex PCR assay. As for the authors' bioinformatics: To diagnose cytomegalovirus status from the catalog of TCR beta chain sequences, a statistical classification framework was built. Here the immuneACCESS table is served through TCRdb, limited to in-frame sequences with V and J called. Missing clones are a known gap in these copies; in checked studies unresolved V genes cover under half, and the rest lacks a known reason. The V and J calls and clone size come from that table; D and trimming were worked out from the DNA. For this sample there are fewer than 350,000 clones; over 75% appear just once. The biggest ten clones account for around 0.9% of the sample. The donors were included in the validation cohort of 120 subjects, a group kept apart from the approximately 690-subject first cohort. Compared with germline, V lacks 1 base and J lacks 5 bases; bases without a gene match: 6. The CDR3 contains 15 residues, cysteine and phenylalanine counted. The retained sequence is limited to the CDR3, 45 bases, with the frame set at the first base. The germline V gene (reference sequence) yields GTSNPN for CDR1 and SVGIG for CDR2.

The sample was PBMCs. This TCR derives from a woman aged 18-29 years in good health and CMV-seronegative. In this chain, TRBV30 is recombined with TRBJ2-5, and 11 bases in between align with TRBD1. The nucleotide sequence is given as TGTGCCTGGAGTGCCGGGACAGGGGGTTTGGAGACCCAGTACTTC. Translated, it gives CAWSAGTGGLETQYF.